This T cell receptor beta chain derives from a study of regulatory T cells in long-lasting Graves disease. Turning to the study itself: Antithyroid drug exposure in newly diagnosed Graves' patients had lasted under 3 months.

Trimming took 5 bases from V and 2 from J, leaving 13 bases between them. Germline values: CDR1 MNHEY, CDR2 SMNVEV (reference sequence). The CDR3 covers 14 residues. Regarding time point: newly diagnosed GD, antithyroid drugs for less than 3 months. The TCR library was made from RNA that had been extracted from PBMCs in TRIzol. CDR3 regions were amplified by Arm-PCR using iRepertoire HTBI primers to build TCR beta libraries. MiXCR was run by TCRdb on the multiplex PCR reads, yielding one entry per CDR3 protein. The sample holds under 800,000 distinct CDR3 sequences, 15% to 20% seen once. In its sample, this clonotype was seen many times. These records were also assigned to another study, of T cells in Graves' hyperthyroidism and ophthalmopathy. From that study: By a 13 V-J model, ophthalmopathy was set apart from stable hyperthyroidism.

Sequences were derived from peripheral blood mononuclear cells (PBMCs), sampled at new diagnosis, from a patient treated with antithyroid drugs. The clonotype originates from a woman in her 30s with Graves disease. This rearrangement joins TRBV27 to TRBJ2-7, with D unclear. CDR3 sequence (DNA): TGTGCCAGCAGTCCCTGGGCGCACGCCTACGAGCAGTACTTC. Protein sequence: CASSPWAHAYEQYF.